Listed here is a single T cell receptor beta chain. This sample was taken from a study of blood T cell repertoires in COVID-19. Study summary: Samples representing acute and convalescent COVID-19 were sourced from the United States, Italy and Spain. T cells, B-cell-depleted T cells, or PBMCs provided the cDNA or gDNA that served as material.

The V end was cut by 3 bases, the J end by 4 bases, with 7 bases between. The CDR3 has 12 residues. Germline CDR1 SGHAT, CDR2 FQNNGV. In the authors' workflow: Researchers report that nucleated cell counts were estimated from reference gene primer amplification. TCRdb's copy holds only in-frame clones and misses some; the assay was immunoSEQ multiplex PCR. Clone size and V and J calls were adopted from that table, with D and trimming inferred from the DNA. The sample has some 110,000 clones, around 84% seen once; the top ten hold approximately 1.3%. The chain recombines TRBV11-2 with TRBJ2-7; D remains ambiguous. Sample: peripheral blood. The sequence was collected from a man between 35 and 55 years old with acute or convalescent COVID-19. The CDR3 loop is CASSFVRYEQYF. The CDR3 DNA follows: TGTGCCAGCAGCTTCGTACGGTACGAGCAGTACTTC. The full variable domain, completed using reference TRBV11-2 and TRBJ2-7, is EAGVAQSPRYKIIEKRQSVAFWCNPISGHATLYWYQQILGQGPKLLIQFQNNGVVDDSQLPKDRFSAERLKGVDSTLKIQPAKLEDSAVYLCASSFVRYEQYFGPGTRLTVT.